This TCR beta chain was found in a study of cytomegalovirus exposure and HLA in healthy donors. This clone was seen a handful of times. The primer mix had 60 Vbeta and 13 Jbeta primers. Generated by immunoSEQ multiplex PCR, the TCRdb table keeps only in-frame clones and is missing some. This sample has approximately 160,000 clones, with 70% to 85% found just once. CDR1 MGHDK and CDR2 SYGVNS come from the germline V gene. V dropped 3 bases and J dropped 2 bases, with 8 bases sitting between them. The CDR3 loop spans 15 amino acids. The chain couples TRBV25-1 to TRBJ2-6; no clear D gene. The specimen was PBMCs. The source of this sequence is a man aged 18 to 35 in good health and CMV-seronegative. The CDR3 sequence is CASSDRTAGANVLTF. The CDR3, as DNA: TGTGCCAGCAGTGACCGAACAGCTGGGGCCAACGTCCTGACTTTC.